The clone carrying this T cell receptor beta chain was observed many times. The antigen remains undetermined. The entry originates in a study of molecular identifiers for immune sequencing clone quantification. Broader study findings: Clone sizes could be underestimated for highly expanded clones when identical TCR molecules share a barcode.

With RNA at 10%, 30% or 50%, naive CD8 libraries came from approximately 20,000 to 980,000 sorted cells. Sorted naive CD8 T cells were those defined as CD8+CD4-CCR7+CD45RA+. Bulk TCR libraries used previously described methods and listed TCR primers. TCRdb ran MiXCR on the PCR reads and lists one entry per CDR3 protein. The sample carries about 320,000 distinct CDR3 sequences, about 21% recorded once. From germline, CDR1 is MNHEY and CDR2 SMNVEV (reference sequence). This CDR3 is built from 19 residues. With V trimmed by 5 bases and J by 0 bases, 13 bases remained unmatched. The rearrangement links TRBV27 to TRBJ2-6; 7 bases align to TRBD1. This clonotype originated in a human donor in good health. Some libraries in this study had Jurkat cell RNA spiked in. Sequenced input: naive CD8+ T cells from blood, with Jurkat cell RNA spiked in. Subset reported: FACS-sorted CD8+CD4-CCR7+CD45RA+ naive T cells. The CDR3: CASSTLLWTGDSGANVLTF. The CDR3 nucleotides are TGTGCCAGCAGTACTCTACTTTGGACAGGAGACTCTGGGGCCAACGTCCTGACTTTC. Full variable domain (outside the CDR3, taken from reference TRBV27 and TRBJ2-6): EAQVTQNPRYLITVTGKKLTVTCSQNMNHEYMSWYRQDPGLGLRQIYYSMNVEVTDKGDVPEGYKVSRKEKRNFPLILESPSPNQTSLYFCASSTLLWTGDSGANVLTFGAGSRLTVL.